This TCR beta chain was identified in a study of cytomegalovirus exposure and HLA in healthy donors. This CDR3 contains 16 residues. Looked up from germline, CDR1 is SEHNR and CDR2 is FQNEAQ (reference sequence). The V gene end was trimmed by 1 base and the J gene end by 0 bases; junction bases not matched to a gene: 5. The donors belonged to the approximately 120-subject validation cohort, separate from the roughly 710-subject first cohort. Notes on this clone: Its antigen is currently unknown.

Assay: immunoSEQ multiplex PCR; the TCRdb copy retains only in-frame clones and omits some. The top ten clones hold 0.65% to 0.8% of a sample with tens of thousands of clones, approximately 93% of them seen once. Points from the study as a whole: The CMV antigen specificity of a few CMV-associated chains was confirmed through in vitro analysis. Most TCR sequences were seen very rarely across donors, but some public TCRs occurred in many. The classifier, whose performance was assessed in both the original and validation cohorts, reportedly diagnosed cytomegalovirus status with high specificity and sensitivity.

The sequenced sample was PBMCs. This rearrangement joins TRBV7-9 to TRBJ1-2; TRBD1 matches at 7 bases. This receptor was taken from a man between 18 and 29 years old in good health and CMV-seronegative. The CDR3 coding sequence is TGTGCCAGCAGCTTAGGGGGCAGGGGGACTAACTATGGCTACACCTTC. This sequence encodes CASSLGGRGTNYGYTF.